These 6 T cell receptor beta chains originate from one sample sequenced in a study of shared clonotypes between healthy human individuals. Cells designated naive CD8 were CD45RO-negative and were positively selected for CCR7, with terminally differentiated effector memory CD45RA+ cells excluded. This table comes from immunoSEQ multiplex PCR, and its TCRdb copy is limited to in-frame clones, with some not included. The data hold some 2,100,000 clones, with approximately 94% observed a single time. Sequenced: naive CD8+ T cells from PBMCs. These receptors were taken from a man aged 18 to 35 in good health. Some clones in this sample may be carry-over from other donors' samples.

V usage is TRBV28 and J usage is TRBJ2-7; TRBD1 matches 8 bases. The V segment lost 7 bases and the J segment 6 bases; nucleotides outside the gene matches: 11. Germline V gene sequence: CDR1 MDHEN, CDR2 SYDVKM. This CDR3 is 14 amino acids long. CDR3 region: CASTVTGAVREQYF. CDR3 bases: TGTGCCAGCACCGTGACAGGGGCGGTACGCGAGCAGTACTTC.

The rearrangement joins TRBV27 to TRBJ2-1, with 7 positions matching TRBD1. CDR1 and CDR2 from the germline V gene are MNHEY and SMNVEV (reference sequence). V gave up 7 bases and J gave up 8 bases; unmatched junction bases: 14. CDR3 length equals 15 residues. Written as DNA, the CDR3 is TGTGCCAGCACGTCAAAGGGGGCTAGTAGGGATGAGCAGTTCTTC. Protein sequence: CASTSKGASRDEQFF.

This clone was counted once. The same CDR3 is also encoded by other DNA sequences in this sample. In DNA form, the CDR3 reads TGCGCCAGCAGCCAAGGGACAGGACTTATGAACACTGAAGCTTTCTTT. This gives the protein CASSQGTGLMNTEAFF. V is TRBV4-3 and J is TRBJ1-1, with 7 bases matching TRBD1. Trimming at V came to 1 base and at J to 0 bases, leaving 5 bases not matched to a gene. Germline V gene lookup returns CDR1 LGHNA and CDR2 YSLEER. CDR3 length: 16 amino acids.

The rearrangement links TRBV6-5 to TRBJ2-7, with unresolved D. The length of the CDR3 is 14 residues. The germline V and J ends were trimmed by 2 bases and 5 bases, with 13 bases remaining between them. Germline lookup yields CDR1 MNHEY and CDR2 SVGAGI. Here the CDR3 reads CASSYLRYGDEQYF. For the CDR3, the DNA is TGTGCCAGCAGTTACCTCAGGTATGGGGACGAGCAGTACTTC.

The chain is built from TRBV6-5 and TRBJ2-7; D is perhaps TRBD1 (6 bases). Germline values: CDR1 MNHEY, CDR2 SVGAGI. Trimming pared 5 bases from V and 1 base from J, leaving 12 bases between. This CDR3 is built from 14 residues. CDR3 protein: CASSLRGTSYEQYF. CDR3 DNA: TGTGCCAGCAGTCTCCGAGGGACATCCTACGAGCAGTACTTC.

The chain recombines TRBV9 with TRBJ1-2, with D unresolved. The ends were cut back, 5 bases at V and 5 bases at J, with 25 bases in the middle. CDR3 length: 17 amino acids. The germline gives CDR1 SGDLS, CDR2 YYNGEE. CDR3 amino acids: CASSAQMKPVLGYGYTF. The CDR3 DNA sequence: TGTGCCAGCAGTGCCCAGATGAAACCCGTCCTTGGGTATGGCTACACCTTC.